This TCR beta chain was documented in a study of technical replicates of blood from a few donors. This table comes from immunoSEQ multiplex PCR, and its TCRdb copy is limited to in-frame clones, with some not included. The data contain under 95,000 clones, roughly 96% of them singletons. The trim removed 6 bases at V and 7 bases at J, leaving 8 bases unmatched. The CDR3 contains 13 residues. Germline V CDR1 and CDR2: LNHDA, SQIVND (reference sequence). J is TRBJ1-2 and V is TRBV19, with TRBD1 matching 7 bases. This sequence originates from a human donor in good health. Sequenced: T cells isolated from PBMCs. This CDR3 reads CASRSVGGAGYTF. The CDR3 DNA reads TGTGCCAGTAGGTCTGTAGGGGGCGCTGGCTACACCTTC.